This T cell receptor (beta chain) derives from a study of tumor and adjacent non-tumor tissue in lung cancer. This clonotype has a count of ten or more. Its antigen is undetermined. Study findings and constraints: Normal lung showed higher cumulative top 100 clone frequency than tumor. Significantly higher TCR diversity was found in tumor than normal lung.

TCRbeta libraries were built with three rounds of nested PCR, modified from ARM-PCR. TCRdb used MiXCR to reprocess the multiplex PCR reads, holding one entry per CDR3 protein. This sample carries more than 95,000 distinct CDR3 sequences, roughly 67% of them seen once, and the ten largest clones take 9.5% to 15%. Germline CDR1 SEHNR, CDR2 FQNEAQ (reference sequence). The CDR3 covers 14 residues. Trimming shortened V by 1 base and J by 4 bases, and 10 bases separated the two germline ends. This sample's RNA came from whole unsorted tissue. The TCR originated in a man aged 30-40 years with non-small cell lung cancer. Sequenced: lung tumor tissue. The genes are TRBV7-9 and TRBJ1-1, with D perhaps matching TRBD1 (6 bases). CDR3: CASSLEGGPTEAFF. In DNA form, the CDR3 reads TGTGCCAGCAGCTTAGAGGGGGGTCCCACTGAAGCTTTCTTT.